This T cell receptor (beta chain) was identified during a study of tumor-infiltrating lymphocytes in primary liver carcinoma (dated by TCRdb to the late 2010s). The study in broad terms: Hepatocellular carcinoma (four) or combined HCC and intrahepatic cholangiocarcinoma (one) was present in the five patients, who were three men and two women aged 30 to 69 years. Roughly 3.5 to 8 million productive TCRbeta reads were obtained per sample, and no significant difference in read depth was found between tissue types. Repertoires from technical replicates were highly reproducible, with mean shared-clone rates about 0.9 and correlation coefficients above 0.98. Tumors of the five patients were stage T1-T3 N0M0 with maximum diameters of roughly 4.2 to 11 cm. Agilent mRNA microarray profiling was performed on the 25 tumor region samples to relate TCRbeta repertoire diversity to the local molecular phenotype. TCRbeta repertoire sequencing, expression microarrays and whole-exome sequencing were combined in the study across five regions of each liver tumor, with adjacent normal tissue and blood also included. A total of approximately 35 specimens from 5 patients underwent TCRbeta repertoire sequencing, comprising around 25 tumor regions, 5 adjacent noncancerous liver tissues and 5 peripheral blood samples.

Total RNA and DNA were co-extracted from about 19-30 mg of bulk tissue with the AllPrep DNA/RNA mini kit, without cell sorting. Between late 2015 and March 2016, a few patients in China with histopathologically diagnosed primary liver carcinoma had surgical resection. At the time of sampling, the patients were treatment-naive and had chronic HBV infection. Five spatially separated regions were sampled per tumor: superior, inferior, left-lateral and right-lateral poles, plus the tumor centre. More than 90% viable tumor cells were found by histology in every tumor sample. Fresh tumor and adjacent tissue pieces were bisected, with one half stored in RNAlater at -80 degrees C and the other half sent for histology. The CDR1 and CDR2 encoded by the germline V gene are MDHEN and SYDVKM. V is reduced by 9 bases and J by 4 bases, leaving a spacing of 8 bases between them. Ends included, the CDR3 has 11 residues. Left in the record is the CDR3 DNA by itself, 33 bases read in frame from the first base.

Using a constant-region primer and ProtoScript II reverse transcriptase, TCRbeta-specific cDNA was reverse-transcribed from 500 to 650 ng total RNA. TCRbeta libraries were built with three nested multiplex PCR rounds, a slightly modified ARM-PCR procedure. Multiplex TRBV1-TRBV30 forward primers and a Cbeta reverse primer were used in the first two PCR rounds, each of which was run for roughly 9 cycles. Sample barcodes and Illumina adapters were added in a final 25-cycle PCR using Deep VentR polymerase. Amplicons of 200-500 bp were gel-purified with a QIAquick gel extraction kit before sequencing. An Illumina HiSeq 2500 was used to sequence the TCRbeta amplicons with 250-bp paired-end reads. Concerning the study's data processing: Trimmomatic v0.33 was used to quality-trim the reads, and FLASH v1.2.11 was used to merge paired reads so that full CDR3 sequences could be recovered. V, D and J germline segments were assigned to the rearranged TCRbeta sequences using MiGEC v1.2.1b. Clonotype statistics and Shannon-Wiener diversity indices were calculated with VDJtools v1.0.0. To cut down on sampling bias, every analysis after diversity analysis relied on just the 250 most abundant clonotypes from each sample. TCRdb reprocessing: public reads trimmed at Q25 with fastp, clones called with MiXCR, in-frame beta chains kept. Rows are unified per CDR3 protein, each entry keeping the most common DNA and genes. The V and J calls here are based on TCRdb, not the publication. Present in this sample are 20,000 to 25,000 distinct CDR3 sequences, about 84% of which were seen just once. Less than 40% of the sample comes from the top ten.

A note on this clonotype: No antigen is known for it. This likely comes from a read error, as the CDR3 has no conserved phenylalanine or tryptophan at its end.

Overall results and qualifications from the work: Only roughly 7-25% of top clones appeared in all five regions of a tumor, which suggests that tumor-infiltrating T cells are spatially heterogeneous. Only a few patients were included in the study, and the authors note that the findings should be validated in a larger study. Consistent with antigen-driven expansion, pairs of tumor regions showed higher repertoire overlap (mean approximately 35%) than either tumor-adjacent pairs (approximately 17%) or tumor-blood pairs (around 15%). Only the TCR beta chain was sequenced, so true repertoire diversity is likely underestimated because unpaired alpha chains were not captured. Bulk unsorted samples precluded comparing CD4+ and CD8+ T cell repertoires. Compared with blood, tumors had a significantly larger share of the repertoire taken up by the top 250 clones (p = 0.039).

The chain joins TRBV28 to TRBJ2-3; no D gene call is confident. Sequences were obtained from liver tumor tissue from sampling region 2. Per the publication, the cell subset or site label means: tumor region T2, inferior pole. The receptor was isolated from a woman under 40 with primary liver carcinoma and hepatitis B virus infection. The DNA sequence reads TGTGCCAGTGGCTGGGCAGATACGCAGTATTAT. Translated, it reads CASGWADTQYY.